Presented here are 6 T cell receptor beta chains from one specimen sequenced in a study of T cells in Graves' hyperthyroidism and ophthalmopathy. RNA transcripts gave rise to amplified TCR beta CDR3 regions. The HTBI primer set served for first-round RT-PCR of the TCR CDR3. TCRdb called the multiplex PCR reads again in MiXCR, with one record for every CDR3 protein. The profile shows 500,000 or so distinct CDR3 sequences, about a sixth of them singletons. Sequencing input: blood. The receptors stem from a woman younger than 35 with Graves' ophthalmopathy.

This clonotype was counted at least ten times. CDR3 sequence reads: CASRGQSYEQYF. Written as DNA, the CDR3 is TGTGCCAGCAGGGGACAGAGCTACGAGCAGTACTTC. The rearrangement links TRBV3-1 to TRBJ2-7; TRBD1 agrees at 7 bases. V was pared by 6 bases and J by 3 bases, with 2 bases of the junction left unmatched. This CDR3 is 12 amino acids long. Germline-derived CDR1 and CDR2 are LGHDT and YNNKEL (reference sequence).

This clonotype was counted ten times or more. The gene calls are TRBV18 and TRBJ1-2; D unclear. The CDR3 extends over 16 amino acids. Germline assignment: CDR1 KGHSH and CDR2 LQKENI. V gave up 4 bases and J gave up 7 bases, with 22 bases separating them. The CDR3 spells CASSQTGNLDMGGYTF. The CDR3 bases are TGTGCCAGCTCACAGACCGGGAACTTAGACATGGGTGGCTACACCTTC.

This clonotype was picked up a small number of times. CDR3 coding DNA: TGTGCCAGCAGCAGCCAGGGGTTTGGATACACTGAAGCTTTCTTT. Its protein is CASSSQGFGYTEAFF. This chain joins TRBV7-3 and TRBJ1-1; TRBD1 might be the D (6 bases). With 5 bases removed from V and 3 bases from J, the gap between germline ends came to 16 bases. The length of the CDR3 is 15 residues. Germline V gene data show CDR1 as SGHTA and CDR2 as FQGTGA.

The sample holds many counts of this clonotype. The chain couples TRBV16 to TRBJ1-2, with D unclear. The CDR3 extends over 15 amino acids. Germline V gene sequence: CDR1 KGHSY, CDR2 FQNENV. Deletions cut 4 bases from V and 4 bases from J, with 16 bases between. CDR3 sequence (DNA): TGTGCCAGCAGCCCAGGTGGACTTGAGATCTATGGCTACACCTTC. Its translation: CASSPGGLEIYGYTF.

This sequence joins TRBV18 and TRBJ2-1; TRBD2 is a possible D gene (6 bases). CDR3 size: 20 residues. CDR1 KGHSH and CDR2 LQKENI come from the germline V gene. The V and J ends lost 2 bases and 14 bases respectively, with 37 bases between them. The CDR3 bases are TGTGCCAGCTCACCAGGGACTCCAATCCGACTCAATGTAGGAGATCGTAGTAAGTTCTTC. Its translation is CASSPGTPIRLNVGDRSKFF.

This clonotype appeared many times. V and J are TRBV13 and TRBJ2-1; D not certain. The ends were cut back, 1 base at V and 1 base at J, with 11 bases in the middle. The CDR3 has 16 residues. CDR1 PRHDT and CDR2 FYEKMQ come from the germline V gene (reference sequence). DNA for the CDR3: TGTGCCAGCAGCTTAGTGTTGGGCCTTTCCTACAATGAGCAGTTCTTC. This codes for CASSLVLGLSYNEQFF.